This T cell receptor (beta chain) was profiled in a study of Ad26.COV2.S vaccination and SARS-CoV-2 variants. Turning to the study itself: Donor got 5x10^10 or 1x10^11 viral particles of Ad26.COV2.S. Study results and caveats: Placebo recipients and vaccine recipients were similar in non-spike TCR breadth.

A note on this clone: Its antigen is unidentified.

Treatment noted: some 20 received Ad26.COV2.S at low or high dose, single or two shots; about 5 received placebo; per-sample allocation not given. Vaccine and placebo recipients were sampled on day 63 after the first injection. Only in-frame clones appear in the TCRdb table, and some are missing; sequencing was by immunoSEQ multiplex PCR. The sample lists 200,000 to 300,000 clones, roughly 87% occurring once. The CDR3 totals 11 residues. V lost 4 bases and J lost 1, with 1 base in between. CDR1 is SGHDT and CDR2 is YYEEEE in the germline V gene. This clonotype was sampled from a person between 18 and 65 years old who received the Ad26.COV2.S COVID-19 vaccine or a placebo. The V gene is TRBV5-6, the J gene TRBJ2-3; D is unclear. This sample comprised peripheral blood, obtained in a trial of Ad26.COV2.S vaccine versus placebo. The CDR3 here is CASSRTDTQYF. In DNA, the CDR3 is TGTGCCAGCAGCCGCACAGATACGCAGTATTTT.